This T cell receptor beta chain was identified in a study of T cells in tuberculosis (dated by TCRdb to 2016 to 2019). At the level of the whole study: To characterize T cells specific for the mycobacterial lipid antigen glucose monomycolate (GMM), the study used CD1B tetramers together with high-throughput TCR immunosequencing. PBMC from active tuberculosis patients were archived either before standard anti-tuberculosis treatment began or within 7 days of the start of that treatment. A South African clinical cohort compared IGRA-negative adolescents, IGRA-positive adolescents with latent tuberculosis and adults with active tuberculosis, around ten per group.

Comment on this clone: What this receptor recognizes is not known. No base quality information exists; no much larger clone differs at one position.

Study-wide conclusions, independent of this receptor: Clinical samples were selected based on the availability of cryopreserved specimens, with adults included as active tuberculosis cases and adolescents included as controls. Smaller mean NN-distances to GMM-specific TCRs were observed in active tuberculosis TCR-alpha repertoires than in IGRA-negative controls, suggesting clonal expansion of GMM-specific TCRs. The smaller NN-distances were partly driven by shorter CDR3-alpha lengths in active tuberculosis patients, and the difference for TCR-beta did not reach statistical significance. A classifier using the diverse GMM-specific repertoire reached roughly 90% accuracy (AUROC 0.85 to 0.9), compared with about 63% accuracy using GEM motif frequencies.

Sample time point, as interpreted from the label and publication: new active TB diagnosis, blood taken before or within 7 days of starting treatment. The patients with active tuberculosis were newly diagnosed, HIV-seronegative South African adults aged 18 years or older. Confirmation of active tuberculosis was based on positive sputum smear microscopy and/or a positive M. tuberculosis culture. Unsorted cryopreserved PBMC were immunosequenced, covering on average approximately 100,000 T cells per clinical donor. The immunoSEQ multiplex PCR assay was used to generate TCR libraries, with TCR-beta and/or TCR-alpha/delta assays applied to each sample. The amplified TCR libraries were sequenced using the Illumina high-throughput platform. The authors' analysis ran thus. Clustering and dimensionality reduction relied on pairwise TCRdist distances among GMM-specific receptors from T cells that were either sorted ex vivo or expanded in vitro. The score assigned to each clinical repertoire was mean NN-distance, meaning the average TCRdist to the nearest 10% of tetramer-positive reference sequences. GEM TCR motif frequency was calculated as the fraction of unique TCRs that matched known GEM sequences by V/J usage and CDR3 length. Linear discriminant analysis with leave-one-out cross-validation, implemented in scikit-learn, was used to classify active tuberculosis. TCRdb carries this immuneACCESS record with in-frame sequences only. Its versions omit some clonotypes, under half of them owing to an unresolved V gene in the studies checked, with the rest unexplained. That table is the source of V, J and clone size, and D and trimming were worked out from the DNA. This sample lists about 50,000 clones; 90% to 95% were detected once. Clones ranked in the top ten supply under 1.5% of the sample.

The CDR3 starts with the cysteine, ends with the phenylalanine, and has 13 residues. The entry retains the CDR3 DNA only, 39 bases that are in frame from base 1. CDR1 and CDR2, looked up from the germline V gene, are MNHEY and SVGAGI. V and J are truncated by 6 bases and 3 bases respectively, leaving an intervening sequence of 11 bases. This sequence was found in an adult with tuberculosis. The chain uses TRBV6-5 and TRBJ1-1; no D gene can be assigned with confidence. This sample comprised PBMCs, obtained at tuberculosis diagnosis. The CDR3 protein: CASSWGVDTEAFF. The nucleotide sequence reads TGTGCCAGCAGCTGGGGAGTGGACACTGAAGCTTTCTTT.